Shown below are 8 T cell receptor beta chains from a single sample sequenced in a study of CD8 T cells in Susac syndrome. RNA, at about 0.45 to 1 ug, was reverse transcribed with random hexamers. TCRdb analysed the immunoSEQ multiplex PCR reads with MiXCR anew, one entry per CDR3 protein. The sample gives 300,000 or so distinct CDR3 sequences, about 90% of which show up once; 0.065% is in the top ten. The source material was CD4+ T cells from PBMCs. Source of these receptors: a human donor with multiple sclerosis.

The rearrangement links TRBV7-3 to TRBJ1-6, with a possible D match to TRBD1 (5 bases). The CDR3 loop spans 15 amino acids. Per the germline V gene, CDR1 is SGHTA and CDR2 is FQGTGA. Trimming cost V 1 base and J 9 bases, with 13 bases left between them. CDR3 in DNA: TGTGCCAGCAGCTTAAGGGCGGGACGCAGTTCACCCCTCCACTTT. Amino acids: CASSLRAGRSSPLHF.

The chain employs TRBV12-3 or TRBV12-4 and TRBJ2-7, with 10 positions matching TRBD1. The CDR3 sequence is 15 residues long. After removal of 3 bases from V and 5 bases from J, the junction contained 7 bases not matched to a gene. The CDR3 loop reads CASSFATGGPNEQYF. As DNA, the CDR3 is TGTGCCAGCAGTTTTGCGACAGGGGGCCCGAACGAGCAGTACTTC.

This rearrangement joins TRBV2 to TRBJ1-2; 9 bases are shared with TRBD1. The germline V gene encodes CDR1 SNHLY and CDR2 FYNNEI. V was clipped by 11 bases and J by 4 bases; unmatched bases: 8. CDR3 length: 13 amino acids. CDR3 sequence: CAGWGQGSYGYTF. In DNA, the CDR3 is TGTGCCGGCTGGGGACAGGGCTCCTATGGCTACACCTTC.

The V gene is TRBV7-2, the J gene TRBJ1-6; 9 nucleotides agree with TRBD1. V shed 4 bases, J shed 6 bases, and the junction held 4 bases outside the gene matches. The V gene's germline CDR1 is SGHTA and CDR2 FQGNSA. CDR3 size: 15 residues. CDR3 DNA: TGTGCCAGCAGCTGGACAGGGGCGGGTAATTCACCCCTCCACTTT. This sequence encodes CASSWTGAGNSPLHF.

The chain joins TRBV11-2 to TRBJ2-1; tentative D call: TRBD2 (6 bases). CDR1 SGHAT and CDR2 FQNNGV come from the germline V gene. The CDR3 is made up of 16 amino acids. The V end lost 5 bases, the J end lost 2 bases, and 16 bases lay between the germline ends. The DNA of the CDR3 is TGTGCCAGCAGCCTTGCTCAGGGAGGACCCTACAATGAGCAGTTCTTC. Its protein is CASSLAQGGPYNEQFF.

The V call is TRBV5-4, the J call TRBJ1-5; D call uncertain. CDR3 length equals 15 residues. CDR1 and CDR2 from the germline V gene are SGHNT and YYREEE (reference sequence). Trimming stripped 1 base from V and 0 bases from J, with 8 bases between. In nucleotides, the CDR3 is TGTGCCAGCAGCTTGAACCGGGGTAGCAATCAGCCCCAGCATTTT. This encodes CASSLNRGSNQPQHF.

The V gene is TRBV14, the J gene TRBJ2-5; tentative D call: TRBD2 (6 bases). This CDR3 is 15 amino acids long. Trimming removed 1 base from V and 7 bases from J, with 16 bases in between. In germline, CDR1 is SGHDN, CDR2 FVKESK. The CDR3: CASSQASYGGVTQYF. DNA for the CDR3: TGTGCCAGCAGCCAAGCCTCCTACGGGGGTGTGACCCAGTACTTC.

V is TRBV29-1 and J is TRBJ1-2; 7 nucleotides agree with TRBD1. The germline V gene encodes CDR1 SQVTM and CDR2 ANQGSEA. J gave up 6 bases and V 8 bases, and 12 bases lay outside the gene matches. This CDR3 is 13 amino acids long. The CDR3 DNA reads TGCAGCACCTCCCAGGGGGTTAAAGATGGCTACACCTTC. It translates to CSTSQGVKDGYTF.